This is a list of T cell receptor beta chains from one sample in a study of T cell responses to AZD1222 COVID-19 vaccine. The repertoire was sequenced with immunoSEQ multiplex PCR; TCRdb's copy has only in-frame clones and lacks some. Of roughly 80,000 clones listed, around 89% are singletons. Sequencing used peripheral blood, obtained on day 0 of MenACWY control vaccination. The source of these receptors is an adult in good health. The CDR3 runs from the conserved cysteine through the conserved F or W. D genes are given only for firm matches. Clone size is not always given. Where it is, it says once, few, many or a class for expanded clones.

CASSTRLADKNNEQFF	TGTGCCAGTAGTACCAGACTAGCGGACAAAAACAATGAGCAGTTCTTC	TRBV19	TRBJ2-1	NA	TRBD2
CASSLRIGGAGAAYEQYF	TGCGCCAGCAGCTTGAGAATCGGTGGGGCGGGAGCTGCCTACGAGCAGTACTTC	TRBV5-1	TRBJ2-7	NA	TRBD2
CATSSTGAGELFF	TGTGCCACCAGCAGCACAGGGGCCGGGGAGCTGTTTTTT	TRBV15	TRBJ2-2	NA	TRBD1
CASSADRLEGEPLHF	TGTGCCAGCAGTGCAGACAGACTCGAGGGGGAACCCCTCCACTTT	TRBV28	TRBJ1-6	NA	NA
CASSSLFGTFYNEQFF	TGTGCCAGCAGTTCTCTATTCGGGACTTTCTACAATGAGCAGTTCTTC	TRBV27	TRBJ2-1	NA	NA
CASSGEGSTDTQYF	TGTGCCAGCAGTGGAGAGGGAAGCACAGATACGCAGTATTTT	TRBV6-4	TRBJ2-3	NA	NA
CASSSLGQGIYGYTF	TGTGCCAGCAGTTCCCTCGGACAGGGGATATATGGCTACACCTTC	TRBV6-5	TRBJ1-2	NA	TRBD1
CASSRMDRQTNTGELFF	TGTGCCAGCTCACGGATGGATCGACAGACCAACACCGGGGAGCTGTTTTTT	TRBV18	TRBJ2-2	few	NA
CASSIHLGRVGANVLTF	TGTGCCAGTAGTATTCACCTAGGGAGGGTTGGGGCCAACGTCCTGACTTTC	TRBV19	TRBJ2-6	NA	TRBD2
CSVEDGQGNEKLFF	TGCAGCGTTGAAGACGGACAGGGGAATGAAAAACTGTTTTTT	TRBV29-1	TRBJ1-4	NA	TRBD1
CASRPSQTGFNEKLFF	TGTGCCAGCAGACCCTCCCAGACAGGGTTTAATGAAAAACTGTTTTTT	TRBV28	TRBJ1-4	NA	TRBD1
CASSRQPNTEAFF	TGCGCCAGCAGCCGACAGCCGAACACTGAAGCTTTCTTT	TRBV5-1	TRBJ1-1	NA	NA
CASSLGGVNTEAFF	TGTGCCAGCAGCTTGGGGGGAGTGAACACTGAAGCTTTCTTT	TRBV7-9	TRBJ1-1	few	NA
CASSLAGANVLTF	TGTGCCAGCAGCTTGGCAGGGGCCAACGTCCTGACTTTC	TRBV5-4	TRBJ2-6	NA	NA
CASSITRGTGANVLTF	TGTGCCAGCAGTATAACCAGGGGAACTGGGGCCAACGTCCTGACTTTC	TRBV6-2/TRBV6-3	TRBJ2-6	NA	NA
CASILGENTDTQYF	TGTGCCAGCATCCTAGGGGAAAACACAGATACGCAGTATTTT	TRBV7-9	TRBJ2-3	NA	NA
CASSGSEKLFF	TGTGCCAGCAGTGGTAGTGAAAAACTGTTTTTT	TRBV2	TRBJ1-4	NA	NA
CASQGQGNEKLFF	TGTGCCTCGCAGGGACAGGGGAACGAAAAACTGTTTTTT	TRBV10-3	TRBJ1-4	NA	TRBD1
CASSGGSGTTDTQYF	TGTGCCAGCAGTGGCGGTAGCGGGACCACAGATACGCAGTATTTT	TRBV2	TRBJ2-3	NA	TRBD2
CASGRWDEQFF	TGCGCCAGTGGAAGGTGGGATGAGCAGTTCTTC	TRBV10-1	TRBJ2-1	NA	NA
CAWTSRERSNQPQHF	TGTGCCTGGACCAGTAGGGAGAGGAGCAATCAGCCCCAGCATTTT	TRBV30	TRBJ1-5	few	NA
CASSSRDRGMSYGYTF	TGTGCCAGCAGCTCCCGGGACAGGGGGATGAGCTATGGCTACACCTTC	TRBV7-9	TRBJ1-2	NA	TRBD1
CSVSPGGYEQYF	TGCAGCGTTAGCCCAGGGGGCTACGAGCAGTACTTC	TRBV29-1	TRBJ2-7	once	TRBD1
CASPPAGKDHNEQFF	TGTGCCAGCCCCCCGGCAGGGAAGGACCACAATGAGCAGTTCTTC	TRBV28	TRBJ2-1	once	NA
CATRGQGSHEQYF	TGTGCCACCAGGGGACAGGGGTCCCACGAGCAGTACTTC	TRBV24-1	TRBJ2-7	NA	TRBD1
CASSRGQGDTDTQYF	TGTGCCAGCAGCCGAGGACAGGGGGACACAGATACGCAGTATTTT	TRBV4-2	TRBJ2-3	once	TRBD1
CASSLQGGPTPLDTQYF	TGTGCCAGCAGCCTCCAGGGGGGACCAACCCCATTGGATACGCAGTATTTT	TRBV7-2	TRBJ2-3	NA	NA
CASSLNSGYEQYF	TGTGCCAGCAGTCTGAATAGCGGTTACGAGCAGTACTTC	TRBV27	TRBJ2-7	few	NA
CASSRGLADYEQYF	TGTGCCAGCAGCCGTGGGCTAGCAGACTACGAGCAGTACTTC	TRBV11-3	TRBJ2-7	NA	NA
CAWSLGQGRYEQYF	TGTGCCTGGAGTCTGGGACAGGGCCGCTACGAGCAGTACTTC	TRBV30	TRBJ2-7	NA	TRBD1
CASSPIVGQETQYF	TGTGCCAGCTCACCGATAGTCGGCCAAGAGACCCAGTACTTC	TRBV18	TRBJ2-5	NA	NA
CATSDLGAGVSGYTF	TGTGCCACCAGTGATTTAGGGGCGGGGGTTTCTGGCTACACCTTC	TRBV24-1	TRBJ1-2	NA	NA
CASSQNAYGYTF	TGTGCCAGCAGCCAAAACGCTTATGGCTACACCTTC	TRBV14	TRBJ1-2	few	NA
CASSPRPSGDLYEQYF	TGCGCCAGCAGCCCGCGTCCCAGCGGGGACCTCTACGAGCAGTACTTC	TRBV4-3	TRBJ2-7	once	TRBD2
CSATHALGNEQYF	TGCAGCGCAACACACGCCCTTGGGAACGAGCAGTACTTC	TRBV29-1	TRBJ2-7	once	NA